These 21 T cell receptor beta chains came from one sample sequenced in a study of T cells in Graves' hyperthyroidism and ophthalmopathy. RNA transcripts provided the source from which TCR beta CDR3 regions were amplified. The study used the HTBI primer set for a first-round RT-PCR of the TCR CDR3. TCRdb processed the multiplex PCR reads anew with MiXCR; each CDR3 protein has one entry. The profile shows over 700,000 distinct CDR3 sequences, around 20% of them singletons. The source material was blood. The receptors come from a woman aged 45-65 years with Graves' hyperthyroidism that later progressed to Graves' ophthalmopathy.

This clonotype appeared many times. The rearrangement joins TRBV20-1 to TRBJ2-1; 12 bases agree with TRBD2. Germline CDR1 reads DFQATT; CDR2 reads SNEGSKA (reference sequence). After removal of 3 bases from V and 4 bases from J, the junction contained 7 bases not matched to a gene. This CDR3 comprises 16 residues. The CDR3 is CSASAASGGVYNEQFF. The CDR3 region has the DNA TGCAGTGCTAGCGCGGCTAGCGGGGGGGTTTACAATGAGCAGTTCTTC.

This clonotype was counted ten times or more. This chain joins TRBV11-1 and TRBJ2-3; TRBD1 is a possible D gene (6 bases). Germline assignment: CDR1 SGHAT and CDR2 FQDESV (reference sequence). Trimming pared 3 bases from V and 2 bases from J, leaving 9 bases between. CDR3 length equals 14 residues. The CDR3 here is CASSLDRYTDTQYF. The CDR3 nucleotides are TGTGCCAGCAGCTTGGACAGATACACAGATACGCAGTATTTT.

The chain combines TRBV3-1 with TRBJ1-2, with D possibly TRBD1 on 6 matching bases. The CDR3 spans 16 residues. CDR1 and CDR2 from the germline V gene are LGHDT and YNNKEL (reference sequence). V gave up 1 base and J gave up 6 bases, with 18 bases separating them. The CDR3 nucleotides are TGTGCCAGCAGCCAAGTTTGGGGGGCGGTGGCAGATGGCTACACCTTC. The encoded protein is CASSQVWGAVADGYTF.

This clonotype was seen many times. The V and J genes are TRBV27 and TRBJ1-1; the D is unclear. CDR3 length: 12 amino acids. V was pared by 6 bases and J by 0 bases, with 5 bases between. Germline CDR1 is MNHEY and CDR2 is SMNVEV (reference sequence). CDR3 in amino acids: CASRHMNTEAFF. The CDR3 DNA sequence: TGTGCCAGCAGACACATGAACACTGAAGCTTTCTTT.

This clonotype was detected a few times. This chain links TRBV20-1 with TRBJ1-2, with D possibly matching TRBD1 (6 bases). V shed 6 bases and J shed 3 bases, with 17 bases lying between them. Germline loops: CDR1 DFQATT, CDR2 SNEGSKA (reference sequence). The length of the CDR3 is 14 residues. CDR3 nucleotide sequence: TGCAGTGCCCCCCGGGAAAACAGGGACTATGGCTACACCTTC. Protein: CSAPRENRDYGYTF.

This clonotype has at least ten counts. This rearrangement joins TRBV6-1 to TRBJ1-1; D possibly corresponds to TRBD1 (6 bases). This CDR3 spans 14 amino acids. The V and J ends lost 7 bases and 3 bases respectively, with 15 bases between them. Germline V gene data show CDR1 as MNHNS and CDR2 as SASEGT. Written as DNA, the CDR3 is TGTGCCAGCACTGACTCAACAGGGCACACTGAAGCTTTCTTT. This codes for CASTDSTGHTEAFF.

V and J are TRBV14 and TRBJ2-3; a possible D gene is TRBD1 (6 bases). The CDR3 length is 17 residues. The V gene lost 4 bases and the J gene lost 4 bases, with 21 bases spanning the gap. Germline V gene lookup returns CDR1 SGHDN and CDR2 FVKESK. CDR3 nucleotide sequence: TGTGCCAGCAGCCCTATAGGGCAGGTCAAGGGGGCAGATACGCAGTATTTT. Translating it yields CASSPIGQVKGADTQYF.

This clonotype was seen ten or more times. V and J are TRBV18 and TRBJ2-5, with TRBD1 as a possible D gene (6 bases). Trimming took off 4 bases at V and 2 bases at J, with 11 bases between the two ends. The germline gives CDR1 KGHSH, CDR2 LQKENI. This CDR3 has 14 amino acids. The CDR3, as DNA: TGTGCCAGCTCACGGGACACCCAGCAAGAGACCCAGTACTTC. Translated, it gives CASSRDTQQETQYF.

The J gene is TRBJ1-5, the V gene TRBV19, with D tentatively TRBD1 (5 bases). V was shortened by 0 bases and J by 0 bases, with 15 bases between the two germline ends. This CDR3 has 18 residues. Germline V gene data show CDR1 as LNHDA and CDR2 as SQIVND (reference sequence). The DNA of the CDR3 is TGTGCCAGTAGTATAGACTCGCAGGGTGCATATAGCAATCAGCCCCAGCATTTT. Its translation: CASSIDSQGAYSNQPQHF. The whole variable domain, filled in from reference TRBV19 and TRBJ1-5, reads DGGITQSPKYLFRKEGQNVTLSCEQNLNHDAMYWYRQDPGQGLRLIYYSQIVNDFQKGDIAEGYSVSREKKESFPLTVTSAQKNPTAFYLCASSIDSQGAYSNQPQHFGDGTRLSIL.

This clonotype was detected only a few times. V gene TRBV10-1 combines with J gene TRBJ1-1, with D tentatively TRBD1 (5 bases). Trimming stripped 3 bases from V and 7 bases from J, with 12 bases between. Germline V gene sequence: CDR1 WNHNN, CDR2 SYGVQD (reference sequence). This CDR3 is built from 13 residues. The CDR3 region has the DNA TGCGCCAGCAGTGATCGGGGGAGGGGTGAAGCTTTCTTT. Protein: CASSDRGRGEAFF.

This clonotype was recorded a few times. V usage is TRBV19 and J usage is TRBJ1-1; D remains ambiguous. Trimming stripped 1 base from V and 0 bases from J, with 15 bases between. The CDR3 covers 17 residues. Germline assignment: CDR1 LNHDA and CDR2 SQIVND (reference sequence). The CDR3 DNA sequence: TGTGCCAGTAGTATAGCGACGGCCCTTTTCATGAACACTGAAGCTTTCTTT. Residues: CASSIATALFMNTEAFF.

This clonotype has a handful of counts. V gene TRBV7-3 combines with J gene TRBJ2-1; 12 nucleotides agree with TRBD1. Germline CDR1 and CDR2: SGHTA and FQGTGA. J was trimmed by 10 bases and V by 1 base; bases with no gene match: 11. CDR3 length equals 17 residues. The CDR3: CASSLSERDRGLFEQFF. The CDR3 DNA is TGTGCCAGCAGCTTAAGTGAACGGGACAGGGGGCTTTTCGAGCAGTTCTTC.

The chain recombines TRBV20-1 with TRBJ2-3, with D unresolved. This CDR3 comprises 16 residues. Germline CDR1 DFQATT, CDR2 SNEGSKA (reference sequence). Between the trimmed V and J ends, which lost 0 bases and 4 bases, there was a span of 17 bases. The chain's CDR3 is CSARDALPVVADTQYF. CDR3 DNA sequence: TGCAGTGCTAGAGATGCACTACCCGTAGTGGCAGATACGCAGTATTTT.

This chain joins TRBV20-1 and TRBJ2-5, with D possibly TRBD2 on 6 matching bases. The CDR3 loop spans 16 amino acids. Germline-derived CDR1 and CDR2 are DFQATT and SNEGSKA (reference sequence). Trimming took 3 bases from V and 2 from J, leaving 19 bases between them. For the CDR3, the DNA is TGCAGTGCTAGCGTGCCTCAGCGGGCGATGCAAGAGACCCAGTACTTC. Translating gives CSASVPQRAMQETQYF.

J is TRBJ1-2 and V is TRBV27; the D gene is possibly TRBD1 (6 bases). This CDR3 spans 17 amino acids. In germline, CDR1 is MNHEY, CDR2 SMNVEV (reference sequence). Trimming cost V 5 bases and J 1 base, with 20 bases left between them. The chain's CDR3 is CASSPSTGPRINYGYTF. The CDR3 DNA is TGTGCCAGCAGTCCCTCGACAGGCCCGAGAATTAACTATGGCTACACCTTC.

This clonotype was observed many times. V usage is TRBV11-2 and J usage is TRBJ1-2; 7 bases line up with TRBD1. The trim removed 6 bases at V and 7 bases at J, leaving 11 bases unmatched. This CDR3 has 14 amino acids. Germline assignment: CDR1 SGHAT and CDR2 FQNNGV. This CDR3 reads CASRMLTGRSGYTF. CDR3 nucleotides: TGTGCCAGCAGGATGTTGACAGGGAGATCTGGCTACACCTTC.

This clonotype has at least ten counts. The gene calls are TRBV3-1 and TRBJ2-3; the match to TRBD1 covers 10 bases. Trimming removed 3 bases from V and 5 bases from J; junction bases left unmatched: 8. Germline CDR1 and CDR2: LGHDT and YNNKEL (reference sequence). The CDR3 is 16 residues long. DNA for the CDR3: TGTGCCAGCAGCCATGCCGGGACAGGGGAGGAAGATACGCAGTATTTT. It specifies CASSHAGTGEEDTQYF.

This clonotype was observed once. The junction shows a germline mismatch at one end, possibly a read error. V gene TRBV24-1 combines with J gene TRBJ1-5, with TRBD1 identical over 9 bases. Germline V gene lookup returns CDR1 KGHDR and CDR2 SFDVKD. This CDR3 region has 16 residues. CDR3 in amino acids: CATGDLGQGNGQPQHF. CDR3 nucleotides: TGTGCCACCGGTGATTTAGGACAGGGGAACGGTCAGCCCCAGCATTTT.

This clonotype appeared once. This clone may be a read error of a much larger clone one base away. The chain uses TRBV3-1 and TRBJ2-1; D perhaps matches TRBD1 (5 bases). This CDR3 spans 13 amino acids. CDR1 and CDR2 (germline): LGHDT, YNNKEL (reference sequence). The CDR3: CASRPRVGNGQFF. The DNA of the CDR3 is TGTGCCAGCAGGCCCAGGGTAGGGAATGGGCAGTTCTTC.

The genes are TRBV7-9 and TRBJ1-1; D is possibly TRBD1 (5 bases). Germline V gene data show CDR1 as SEHNR and CDR2 as FQNEAQ (reference sequence). The V and J ends lost 7 bases and 4 bases respectively, with 16 bases between them. CDR3 size: 14 residues. CDR3 DNA: TGTGCCAGCACCTACCCTCAGGGACCCACTGAAGCTTTCTTT. Protein: CASTYPQGPTEAFF.

This clonotype was detected only a few times. The rearrangement joins TRBV12-3 or TRBV12-4 to TRBJ1-2; tentative D call: TRBD1 (5 bases). The CDR3 has 14 residues. V was pared by 6 bases and J by 5 bases, with 16 bases between. In nucleotides, the CDR3 is TGTGCCAGCAGCCGACCCGGGGACCTTTATGGCTACACCTTC. Translation gives CASSRPGDLYGYTF.